This entry features one T cell receptor (beta chain) sequence. This clone was recorded once. Its target antigen remains unknown. No much larger clonotype is one base removed from it; base qualities were not supplied. This specimen comes from a study of cytomegalovirus exposure and HLA in healthy donors (dated by TCRdb to 2017 to 2019). In terms of the full investigation: An earlier analysis of approximately 590 of the donors reported approximately 300 Gb of sequence data and 117 million unique TCR beta sequences from 190 million or so T cells. An early release covering roughly 580 HLA-typed donors comprised about 290 gigabases of sequencing data and about 90 million unique TCR sequences. Of the roughly 410 genotyped donors, approximately 80% were placed in the genetic ancestry cluster associated with self-reported Caucasian donors. The study aimed to test whether signatures of past pathogen exposure could be identified by cataloging public T cell receptors. The T cell repertoires of 670 or so subjects were profiled by immunosequencing and related to cytomegalovirus serostatus. Along with the approximately 600-subject first cohort, a separate validation cohort of approximately 110 different subjects was used. To predict cytomegalovirus infection status, the study combined high-throughput TCR immunosequencing, statistical association of individual TCRs with disease status, and machine learning. A later analysis re-analyzed previously published TCR beta repertoires from hundreds of donors and added high-resolution HLA genotyping to study TCR occurrence patterns. Rather than drawing on any new phenotypic data, the later analysis identified candidate immune exposures from TCR beta sequences and the way those sequences occurred across donors. To decide whether each TCR beta V gene segment behaved as functional or pseudogenic, an earlier analysis of approximately 620 of the donors relied on high-throughput TCR beta sequencing. Donor age, sex, ethnicity and CMV serostatus were compiled alongside the repertoire data. A later genetic analysis used genome-wide SNP genotypes for about 65% of the roughly 670 donors, treating that subset as a discovery cohort. All discovery cohort repertoires had been generated using a single sequencing platform. Both class I and class II loci were covered by HLA typing, at four-digit resolution. The number of typed donors differed by locus: roughly 629-640 for A, B, C, DRB1 and DQB1; 500 to 550 for DQA1; over 600 for DPA1; and roughly 470 for DPB1. Four to six DR-DQ haplotypes were handled as single units for association and clustering, since linkage in the cohort was strong. On average, around 200,000 unique TCR beta nucleotide sequences were sequenced per donor among 398 genotyped donors of the cohort, with around 19% of those sequences being non-productive. What the research found in general, with its limitations: An earlier analysis of around 600 of the donors showed that most TCR beta V segments appeared in productive rearrangements either about 87% or about 30% of the time, which broadly matched IMGT annotations. In vitro tests confirmed that three of the cytomegalovirus-associated TCR beta chains recognize cytomegalovirus antigens. Because counts were too low, some 16 rarely observed V segments, including chromosome 9 orphons, were excluded from the earlier analysis of a few hundred of the donors. Roughly uniform sequencing depth across donors was assumed in presence/absence analyses, although this assumption may not hold. Across donors, most TCR sequences were observed very rarely, whereas some public TCRs were present in many individuals. In a later analysis, some 17,000 TCR beta sequences were associated with specific HLA alleles at a false discovery rate of 0.05. In a later genetic analysis, fewer N-insertions in productive TCRs were reported among donors in an Asian-associated ancestry cluster than the roughly 700-donor mean. A later analysis found that most CMV-associated TCR beta chains appeared HLA-restricted, with HLA associations seemingly driven largely by CMV exposure. Strong co-occurrence of HLA alleles, especially DR and DQ, made assigning TCR associations to individual alleles difficult. A later genetic analysis associated a missense DCLRE1C variant with V-gene and J-gene trimming of TCR beta chains, and an independent cohort replicated the association. Correlated functional status among segregating V segments might reflect linkage disequilibrium, but an unknown experimental factor could not be ruled out. The 87-base-pair reads could not distinguish some IMGT-functional V segments, including TRBV6-2 and TRBV6-3, so those segments were excluded. Only TCR beta chains were sequenced in this cohort, and the absence of alpha or paired-chain data limited detectable features. The study gave a list of about 150 TCR beta chains associated with cytomegalovirus. Because HLA typing was missing for some donors at each locus, association tests included only the typed subset. In a later analysis, the rate of TCR association differed among HLA loci, with DRB1 alleles having the most associated TCRs and HLA-C alleles having the fewest. A further reported finding was that TCR beta sequences accurately predicted the HLA-A and HLA-B alleles for most subjects in the first cohort. In both the original and validation cohorts, the classifier was reported to diagnose cytomegalovirus status with high specificity and sensitivity. A cluster of highly shared sequence variants was judged likely to be a technical artifact of the sequencing pipeline. In a later analysis, HLA-associated TCR beta chains were found to be more clonally expanded and to have lower generation probabilities than equally common non-associated chains. The authors suggested that the approach could potentially be extended to other disease states and immunological phenotypes. Several of the top co-occurrence clusters appeared to be linked to parvovirus B19, influenza, CMV and Epstein-Barr virus, according to a later analysis. Immune exposure information for the cohort was limited to CMV serostatus.

In the germline V gene, CDR1 corresponds to KGHSH and CDR2 to LQKENI. From the cysteine through the phenylalanine, the CDR3 covers 14 amino acids. Just CDR3 DNA is preserved here, 42 bases in frame from base 1. V loses 4 bases at its end and J loses 4 bases; junction bases beyond the gene matches: 4. The library was built by means of the immunoSEQ multiplex PCR assay. The multiplex PCR relied on a mix of 60 forward primers for TCR Vbeta segments and 13 reverse primers for TCR Jbeta segments. A multiplex PCR assay on genomic DNA amplified the CDR3 region of rearranged TCR beta genes. Amplified TCR beta libraries were sequenced as 87-base-pair reads on the Illumina HiSeq System. The original pipeline was this. Across the roughly 640 repertoires, a later analysis counted 80 million or so unique TCR beta chains, approximately 10 million of which were shared by at least two donors. Raw reads were error-corrected and collapsed into unique sequences by a nearest-neighbor algorithm in which closely related sequences were merged to remove PCR and sequencing errors. To assign V, D and J gene segments, CDR3 sequences were aligned to IMGT reference sequences. Each retained sequence needed at least a six-nucleotide match to both a V gene segment and a J gene segment. Rearrangements were called productive when the CDR3 lacked stop codons and stayed in frame with V and J; all others were non-productive. Following IMGT convention, CDR3 was defined as the stretch from the second conserved V-encoded cysteine up to the conserved J-encoded phenylalanine. The earlier analysis of more than 450 of the donors excluded sequences that lacked an unambiguous match to a single V gene segment. In an earlier analysis of more than 500 of the donors, a V segment was called functional when productive rearrangements were above 56.7%, and segregating when the standard deviation between donors exceeded 5%. A statistical classification framework was built to diagnose cytomegalovirus status from the catalog of TCR beta chain sequences. In a later analysis, V and J genes were assigned by comparing TCR nucleotide sequences against IMGT/GENE-DB human TR gene sequences. A later analysis assigned CDR3 sequences and most-parsimonious VDJ recombination scenarios with the TCRdist pipeline. In a later analysis, each TCR beta chain was defined by its CDR3 amino acid sequence together with its V-gene family, and reads lacking a unique V-gene family were excluded. As a way to deal with suspected cross-contamination and a sequencing artifact, a later analysis dropped approximately 570 nucleotide sequences that were highly shared and had low generation probability. In a later analysis, a clonal expansion index for each public chain was calculated from normalized within-repertoire ranks of inferred template counts. Generation probabilities in a later analysis came from a VDJ recombination model fitted to out-of-frame rearrangements, and those results were checked against IGoR. In a later analysis, hypergeometric tests were used to score TCR-TCR, TCR-HLA and TCR-CMV co-occurrence, with a repertoire-size bias correction applied to TCR pairs. In a later analysis, false discovery rates were estimated by permuting HLA or CMV assignments 20 times. A later analysis grouped co-occurring TCRs with DBSCAN, adding TCRdist sequence similarity when clustering within HLA-allele-positive subsets. Repertoires with fewer than 30,000 or more than 120,000 public chains, plus five repertoires with anomalous nucleotide sharing, were excluded from co-occurrence clustering. In its TCRdb copy, this immuneACCESS table keeps in-frame sequences only and misses some clones. Where compared with another copy, unresolved V genes explain less than half of these, and the others have no known cause. V and J calls and clone size follow that table, whereas D and trimming were derived from the DNA. A total of about 120,000 clones appear in this sample, more than 55% of them only once. The ten largest make up 1.5% of the sample.

The cohort comprised some 680 healthy bone marrow donors. At the time of sampling, every cohort member was nominally healthy, though immune exposures that went unrecorded were likely present. The donor tested CMV seronegative, placing the donor among the 350 or so seronegative members of the cohort. Every donor gave a peripheral blood sample, and the peripheral blood mononuclear cells from that sample were used for TCR beta sequencing. The Qiagen DNeasy Blood Extraction Kit was used to extract genomic DNA from the blood cell samples. The sample comprised PBMCs. This clonotype was sampled from a man aged 18 to 35 in good health and CMV-seronegative. The chain joins TRBV18 to TRBJ2-5, with 9 bases matching TRBD1. The CDR3 amino acid sequence is: CASSQDRGTETQYF. The DNA sequence is as follows: TGTGCCAGCTCACAAGACAGGGGGACAGAGACCCAGTACTTC.